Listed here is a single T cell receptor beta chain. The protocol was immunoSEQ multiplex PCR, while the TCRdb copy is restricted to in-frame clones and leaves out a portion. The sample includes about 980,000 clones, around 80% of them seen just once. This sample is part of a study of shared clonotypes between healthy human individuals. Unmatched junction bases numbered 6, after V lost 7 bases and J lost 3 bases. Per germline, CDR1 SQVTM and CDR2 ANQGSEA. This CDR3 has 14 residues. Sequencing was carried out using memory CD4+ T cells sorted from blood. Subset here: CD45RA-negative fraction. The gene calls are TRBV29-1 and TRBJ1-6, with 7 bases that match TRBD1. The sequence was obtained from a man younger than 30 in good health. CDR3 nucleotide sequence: TGCAGCGCCCGAGACAGGGACTATAATTCACCCCTCCACTTT. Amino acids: CSARDRDYNSPLHF.